This TCR beta chain was profiled in a study of T cells in narcolepsy. Study-wide background: Patients with NT1 or NT2 and healthy control donors were enrolled.

Some clones are missing from TCRdb's copy, which holds only in-frame ones; the method was immunoSEQ multiplex PCR. The repertoire holds around 30,000 clones, with roughly nine tenths as singletons. Findings and limits, study-wide: In some patient and control memory CD4+ samples, autoreactive clones were absent. HCRT-specific and TRIB2-specific autoreactive clonotypes appeared among same-patient CSF and blood CD4+ clonotypes. Blood of same and different patients, but not healthy controls, reportedly held recurring autoreactive clonotypes.

With respect to this clone: As yet, its antigen is unknown.

In germline, CDR1 is SQVTM, CDR2 ANQGSEA. V gave up 2 bases and J gave up 2 bases, with 12 bases separating them. The CDR3 loop spans 14 amino acids. The chain links TRBV29-1 to TRBJ1-1, with D uncertain. Specimen: CD45RA- memory CD4+ T cells from PBMCs. The sequence was collected from a human donor with narcolepsy. CDR3 bases: TGCAGCGTTGAAAGACCAGCACGTAACACTGAAGCTTTCTTT. Its protein product is CSVERPARNTEAFF.